Below, 27 T cell receptor beta chains from the same sample are listed, as sequenced in a study of blood T cells in healthy people across ages (dated by TCRdb to between 2014 and 2017). Receptors were amplified or captured by 5' RACE. These reads were obtained on an Illumina HiSeq 2500. A second PCR of about 7 to 12 cycles was run with a J-beta primer mix and a sample-barcoded 5' primer. The raw public reads went through TCRdb reprocessing: fastp at Q25, MiXCR clone calling, in-frame beta chains kept. Every distinct CDR3 protein forms one entry, paired with its most common genes and DNA. The table for this sample lists 650,000 to 1,000,000 distinct CDR3 sequences; roughly 34% of them were counted only once. Under 15% of the sample lies in the top ten. The sequenced sample was blood. The source is a man aged 18-30 years in good health.

There are a few counts of this clonotype. J is TRBJ2-3 and V is TRBV20-1, with 8 bases fitting TRBD2. The CDR3 has 14 amino acids. J gave up 3 bases and V 0 bases, and 2 bases lay outside the gene matches. The germline gives CDR1 DFQATT, CDR2 SNEGSKA (reference sequence). The CDR3 reads CSARDGGGTDTQYF. CDR3 DNA sequence: TGCAGTGCTAGAGATGGCGGGGGGACAGATACGCAGTATTTT.

This clonotype was counted between two and nine times. The J gene is TRBJ2-5, the V gene TRBV11-2; D might be TRBD1 (6 bases). V was clipped by 1 base and J by 5 bases, with 20 bases between them. The length of the CDR3 is 17 residues. From germline, CDR1 is SGHAT and CDR2 FQNNGV. CDR3 residues: CASSLVPVRGAEETQYF. Written as DNA, the CDR3 is TGTGCCAGCAGCTTAGTGCCGGTCAGGGGAGCGGAGGAGACCCAGTACTTC.

This chain joins TRBV7-9 and TRBJ1-4, with a weak D call TRBD1 (6 bases). This CDR3 comprises 14 residues. From germline, CDR1 is SEHNR and CDR2 FQNEAQ (reference sequence). Trimming took off 5 bases at V and 3 bases at J, with 10 bases between the two ends. The CDR3 sequence: CASSQGGSNEKLFF. For the CDR3, the DNA is TGTGCCAGCAGCCAAGGGGGTTCTAATGAAAAACTGTTTTTT.

The V call is TRBV3-1, the J call TRBJ1-6; D not certain. The V end was cut by 0 bases, the J end by 6 bases, with 3 bases between. CDR3 length: 13 amino acids. Looked up from germline, CDR1 is LGHDT and CDR2 is YNNKEL (reference sequence). Here the CDR3 reads CASSQEPNSPLHF. CDR3 bases: TGTGCCAGCAGCCAAGAACCTAATTCACCCCTCCACTTT.

The chain has TRBV3-1 and TRBJ2-1, with TRBD1 identical over 10 bases. With 1 base clipped from V and 7 bases from J, the junction kept 13 bases outside the gene matches. The length of the CDR3 is 18 residues. CDR1 LGHDT and CDR2 YNNKEL come from the germline V gene (reference sequence). The CDR3: CASSQVWGQGWESNEQFF. CDR3 nucleotide sequence: TGTGCCAGCAGCCAAGTTTGGGGACAGGGGTGGGAATCGAATGAGCAGTTCTTC.

As for this clonotype: A read error may account for a junction end that differs from germline. The chain couples TRBV10-3 to TRBJ2-7; 7 positions match TRBD2. There are 14 residues in the CDR3. Germline V gene lookup returns CDR1 ENHRY and CDR2 SYGVKD. The CDR3 spells CAIGRGRDNNERYF. CDR3 nucleotides: TGTGCCATCGGGAGGGGACGGGATAACAATGAGCGGTACTTC.

The chain couples TRBV29-1 to TRBJ1-2; D is perhaps TRBD1 (5 bases). Germline lookup yields CDR1 SQVTM and CDR2 ANQGSEA. This CDR3 is built from 10 residues. The germline V and J ends were trimmed by 7 bases and 4 bases, with 7 bases remaining between them. For the CDR3, the DNA is TGCAGCGCAGACAGCTATGGCTACACCTTC. Encoded protein: CSADSYGYTF. The variable domain in full, completed from reference TRBV29-1 and TRBJ1-2, reads SAVISQKPSRDICQRGTSLTIQCQVDSQVTMMFWYRQQPGQSLTLIATANQGSEATYESGFVIDKFPISRPNLTFSTLTVSNMSPEDSSIYLCSADSYGYTFGSGTRLTVV.

About this clonotype: The junction shows a germline mismatch at one end, possibly a read error. The chain joins TRBV20-1 to TRBJ1-1; weak D call: TRBD1 (6 bases). Germline V gene data show CDR1 as DFQATT and CDR2 as SNEGSKA (reference sequence). The CDR3 totals 12 residues. The CDR3 loop reads CSAQQGDTEAFF. CDR3 coding DNA: TGCAGTGCTCAACAGGGTGACACTGAGGCTTTCTTT.

The J gene is TRBJ2-3, the V gene TRBV20-1, with TRBD1 identical over 9 bases. Unmatched junction bases numbered 9, after V lost 3 bases and J lost 2 bases. The germline V gene encodes CDR1 DFQATT and CDR2 SNEGSKA (reference sequence). The CDR3 contains 16 residues. The CDR3 protein is CSARPTGTGNTDTQYF. The CDR3 region has the DNA TGCAGTGCTAGGCCCACCGGGACAGGGAACACAGATACGCAGTATTTT.

The table lists this clonotype with a few counts. The V gene is TRBV12-3 or TRBV12-4, the J gene TRBJ2-1, with a weak D call TRBD2 (5 bases). The CDR3 runs 13 residues. V dropped 5 bases and J dropped 7 bases, with 12 bases sitting between them. CDR3 loop: CASSLLVFNEQFF. The CDR3 DNA follows: TGTGCCAGCAGTCTACTAGTATTTAATGAGCAGTTCTTC.

In its sample, this clonotype was seen many times. Compared with germline, one end of the junction differs, possibly owing to a read error. V usage is TRBV12-3 or TRBV12-4 and J usage is TRBJ2-7; TRBD1 or TRBD2 may be the D gene (5 bases each). The CDR3 totals 14 residues. The CDR3 DNA follows: TGTGCCAGCAGCTTAGCCGGGACCTCCTACGAGCAGTACTTC. Residues: CASSLAGTSYEQYF.

CDR3 sequence reads: CASSLRDRGSSYEQYF. Here the CDR3 DNA reads TGCGCCAGCAGCTTGAGGGACAGGGGGAGCTCCTACGAGCAGTACTTC. The chain is built from TRBV5-1 and TRBJ2-7; 11 bases match TRBD1. Germline CDR1 and CDR2: SGHRS and YFSETQ. The CDR3 has 16 amino acids. The V segment lost 1 base and the J segment 0 bases; nucleotides outside the gene matches: 3.

This clonotype was detected only a few times. The chain recombines TRBV12-3 or TRBV12-4 with TRBJ1-1; the D gene is possibly TRBD1 (5 bases). The CDR3 is made up of 14 amino acids. V lost 7 bases to trimming and J lost 1 base, with 13 bases between them. CDR3 amino acids: CASTWGEENTEAFF. The DNA of the CDR3 is TGTGCCAGCACTTGGGGGGAGGAGAACACTGAAGCTTTCTTT.

This clonotype was counted at least ten times. The J gene is TRBJ1-2, the V gene TRBV4-3, with D possibly matching TRBD1 (5 bases). The CDR3 totals 13 residues. Germline V gene data show CDR1 as LGHNA and CDR2 as YSLEER. The V gene lost 3 bases and the J gene lost 6 bases, with 11 bases spanning the gap. CDR3 DNA sequence: TGCGCCAGCAGCCAGGCAGGGTTTAATGGCTACACCTTC. Amino acids: CASSQAGFNGYTF.

For this clonotype: A read error may be the cause here, since a much bigger clone is one base away. The J gene is TRBJ2-1, the V gene TRBV20-1; D might be TRBD2 (6 bases). Looked up from germline, CDR1 is DFQATT and CDR2 is SNEGSKA (reference sequence). The germline V and J ends were trimmed by 6 bases and 2 bases, with 14 bases remaining between them. CDR3 length equals 14 residues. CDR3 protein: CSAMRDAAYNEQFF. The CDR3 DNA follows: TGCAGTGCCATGCGGGACGCCGCCTACAATGAGCAGTTCTTC.

This clonotype has only a few counts. The genes are TRBV7-2 and TRBJ1-1; D is ambiguous. This CDR3 spans 15 amino acids. The germline V and J ends were trimmed by 1 base and 5 bases, with 14 bases remaining between them. CDR1 SGHTA and CDR2 FQGNSA come from the germline V gene. CDR3 DNA: TGTGCCAGCAGCTTAGACCCTGCCGTAGGGACTGAAGCTTTCTTT. Translation gives CASSLDPAVGTEAFF.

This clonotype was counted only a few times. This chain connects TRBV5-5 to TRBJ2-1, with TRBD1 as a possible D gene (7 bases). The CDR3 extends over 14 amino acids. In germline, CDR1 is SGHKS, CDR2 YYEKEE (reference sequence). V was shortened by 1 base and J by 6 bases, with 11 bases between the two germline ends. The CDR3 nucleotides read TGTGCCAGCAGCTTGCCAGGGGGAGGCAATGAGCAGTTCTTC. Translating gives CASSLPGGGNEQFF.

The chain employs TRBV28 and TRBJ2-4; TRBD2 might be the D (6 bases). The J call may not be correct, given that the DNA end is closer to TRBJ2-7. Germline CDR1 MDHEN, CDR2 SYDVKM. CDR3 length: 13 amino acids. In nucleotides, the CDR3 is TGTGCCAGCAGTCCGGGACTTCCCGACGAGCAGTACTTC. This encodes CASSPGLPDEQYF.

This clonotype was picked up a small number of times. This chain connects TRBV28 to TRBJ1-4; 11 bases align to TRBD1. CDR3 length equals 15 residues. V dropped 6 bases and J dropped 5; count of bases not matched to a gene: 5. CDR1 MDHEN and CDR2 SYDVKM come from the germline V gene. The CDR3 DNA reads TGTGCCAGCAGCGCGGGGACAGGGGGGAATGAAAAACTGTTTTTT. Residues: CASSAGTGGNEKLFF.

The sample holds one count of this clonotype. In nucleotides, the CDR3 is TGTGCCAGCAGCTTAGATGGGGAAAGCTCCTACAATGAGCAGTACTTC. This sequence encodes CASSLDGESSYNEQYF. The V and J genes are TRBV7-2 and TRBJ2-7; D is ambiguous. Trimming pared 1 base from V and 7 bases from J, leaving 20 bases between. CDR1 and CDR2 from the germline V gene are SGHTA and FQGNSA. CDR3 length: 16 residues.

This clonotype has a count of ten or more. The rearrangement joins TRBV27 to TRBJ2-7; D might be TRBD1 (6 bases). Germline V lookup: CDR1 MNHEY, CDR2 SMNVEV (reference sequence). Trimming shortened V by 7 bases and J by 0 bases, and 10 bases separated the two germline ends. This CDR3 has 13 residues. CDR3 in amino acids: CASMAGASYEQYF. CDR3 sequence (DNA): TGTGCCAGCATGGCAGGGGCCTCCTACGAGCAGTACTTC.

This clonotype was seen a few times. The chain recombines TRBV30 with TRBJ2-2, with 7 bases identical to TRBD2. Germline V gene sequence: CDR1 GTSNPN, CDR2 SVGIG (reference sequence). V shed 2 bases and J 0 bases; nucleotides not matched to a gene: 3. The CDR3 totals 15 residues. The chain's CDR3 is CAWSNRGANTGELFF. CDR3 DNA: TGTGCCTGGAGTAACCGGGGGGCGAACACCGGGGAGCTGTTTTTT.

V and J are TRBV5-1 and TRBJ2-5; D assignment may be TRBD1 or TRBD2 (5 bases each). This CDR3 comprises 15 residues. V shed 0 bases and J shed 11 bases, with 20 bases lying between them. CDR1 SGHRS and CDR2 YFSETQ come from the germline V gene. The CDR3 loop reads CASSLVISRGHEQYF. CDR3 in DNA: TGCGCCAGCAGCTTGGTAATCTCGAGGGGCCATGAGCAGTACTTC.

This clonotype was detected many times. V gene TRBV5-5 combines with J gene TRBJ2-1; 9 nucleotides align to TRBD1. V dropped 4 bases and J dropped 4; count of bases not matched to a gene: 12. The CDR3 extends over 17 amino acids. CDR1 SGHKS and CDR2 YYEKEE come from the germline V gene (reference sequence). The CDR3 loop is CASSVGTGTLTYNEQFF. The CDR3 DNA reads as TGTGCCAGCAGCGTAGGGACAGGGACCCTGACATACAATGAGCAGTTCTTC. Drawing the rest from reference TRBV5-5 and TRBJ2-1, the complete variable domain is DAGVTQSPTHLIKTRGQQVTLRCSPISGHKSVSWYQQVLGQGPQFIFQYYEKEERGRGNFPDRFSARQFPNYSSELNVNALLLGDSALYLCASSVGTGTLTYNEQFFGPGTRLTVL.

The rearrangement uses TRBV4-3 and TRBJ1-1, with 8 bases that match TRBD1. The CDR3 spans 14 residues. V lost 0 bases and J lost 7; bases outside the gene matches: 4. The germline CDR1 and CDR2 sequences are LGHNA and YSLEER. CDR3 nucleotide sequence: TGCGCCAGCAGCCAAGAACAGGGGGTTCGTGAAGCTTTCTTT. Protein: CASSQEQGVREAFF.

In this sample, this clonotype turned up a few times. V and J are TRBV4-3 and TRBJ1-1, with 8 bases matching TRBD1. The CDR3 is made up of 15 amino acids. The V gene's germline CDR1 is LGHNA and CDR2 YSLEER. Losses at the gene ends were 7 bases for V and 2 bases for J; bases not matched to a gene: 9. This chain's CDR3 is CASTRRDRKNTEAFF. The CDR3 DNA follows: TGCGCCAGCACCCGTAGGGACAGGAAAAACACTGAAGCTTTCTTT.

This clonotype occurred a few times. The J gene is TRBJ2-1, the V gene TRBV5-1, with 7 bases aligning to TRBD1. Per the germline V gene, CDR1 is SGHRS and CDR2 is YFSETQ. There are 15 residues in the CDR3. After removal of 5 bases from V and 5 bases from J, the junction contained 10 bases not matched to a gene. CDR3 amino acids: CASRPSQGLHNEQFF. CDR3 nucleotides: TGCGCCAGCAGACCCTCACAGGGGCTACACAATGAGCAGTTCTTC.